This T cell receptor beta chain was sequenced for a study of blood T cell repertoires in COVID-19. On the study more broadly: Collection of acute and convalescent COVID-19 samples took place in the United States, Italy and Spain. From T cells, B-cell-depleted T cells, or PBMCs came the material, which was cDNA or gDNA.

Original handling: Scientists estimated how many nucleated cells there were by amplifying reference gene primers. The protocol was immunoSEQ multiplex PCR, while the TCRdb copy is restricted to in-frame clones and leaves out a portion. V and J calls plus clone size are reproduced from that table; the DNA served to infer D and trimming. The sample holds approximately 150,000 clones; about 92% are singletons and the top ten take 1.5% to 2%. J was trimmed by 2 bases and V by 5 bases; bases with no gene match: 2. The length of the CDR3 is 13 residues. Germline CDR1 GTSNPN, CDR2 SVGIG (reference sequence).

Sequenced sample: peripheral blood. This TCR was sampled from a human donor in a cohort sampled during active COVID-19. J is TRBJ2-7 and V is TRBV30, with TRBD2 matching over 11 bases. CDR3 bases: TGTGCCTGGGGTAGCGGGGGGGCCTACGAGCAGTACTTC. This codes for CAWGSGGAYEQYF. Full variable domain (outside the CDR3, taken from reference TRBV30 and TRBJ2-7): SQTIHQWPATLVQPVGSPLSLECTVEGTSNPNLYWYRQAAGRGLQLLFYSVGIGQISSEVPQNLSASRPQDRQFILSSKKLLLSDSGFYLCAWGSGGAYEQYFGPGTRLTVT.